This T cell receptor (beta chain) derives from a study of CD8 T cells in Susac syndrome. Peripheral blood CD8+ and CD4+ T cells were profiled by TCR beta sequencing. The study used treatment-naive patients who had stable or active relapsing-remitting disease as multiple sclerosis controls. While CD8+ and CD4+ T cells were isolated negatively, TEMRA cells were enriched by FACS. V shed 8 bases and J shed 2 bases, with 5 bases lying between them. The germline V gene has CDR1 KGHDR and CDR2 SFDVKD. CDR3 length: 12 amino acids. Random hexamers primed reverse transcription of about 0.5 to 1 ug RNA. TCRdb processed the immunoSEQ multiplex PCR reads anew with MiXCR; each CDR3 protein has one entry. The table shows approximately 230,000 distinct CDR3 sequences, with 90% to 95% occurring only once.

This chain joins TRBV24-1 and TRBJ2-2, with D unclear. This receptor was obtained from a human donor with multiple sclerosis. The sequencing sample was made of CD4+ T cells from PBMCs. Here the CDR3 reads CATKGNTGELFF. CDR3 nucleotides: TGTGCCACCAAAGGTAACACCGGGGAGCTGTTTTTT.